This T cell receptor beta chain was profiled in a study of blood T cell repertoires in COVID-19. Data came from immunoSEQ multiplex PCR; TCRdb stores just in-frame clones and leaves some out. Of fewer than 350,000 clones in the sample, around nine tenths are singletons; the top ten hold about 5.2%. The CDR3 covers 16 residues. Germline CDR1 is MNHEY and CDR2 is SVGAGI. Trimming removed 2 bases from V and 1 base from J; junction bases left unmatched: 5. Participants, 18 to 89 years old, spanned about two dozen US areas. V gene TRBV6-5 combines with J gene TRBJ2-7; 10 bases match TRBD2. The source material was PBMCs or T cells enriched from blood (not recorded which). This TCR was sampled from a man aged 55-75 years who had recovered from COVID-19. This CDR3 reads CASSYAGTSVSYEQYF. DNA of the CDR3: TGTGCCAGCAGTTACGCCGGGACTAGCGTGTCCTACGAGCAGTACTTC.